This T cell receptor beta chain was retrieved from a study of T cells after yellow fever vaccination. Overall study findings and caveats: Clones from primary vaccination mostly reappeared after the booster (around 96% CD4, approximately 88% CD8). Among all clonotypes, a small share was observed in both CD4 and CD8 compartments.

The CDR3 contains 12 residues. The germline V gene has CDR1 SGHVS and CDR2 FQNEAQ. V was shortened by 11 bases and J by 3 bases, with 13 bases between the two germline ends. As TCR cDNA was made by 5'RACE template switching, a universal primer site and UMIs were added. TCRdb reprocessed the 5' RACE reads with MiXCR, giving one entry per CDR3 protein. The repertoire consists of hundreds of thousands of distinct CDR3 sequences, with 4.1% occurring once and the leading ten covering around 23%. This clonotype was observed a few times. What it recognizes is unknown. The source of this sequence is a man between 18 and 35 years old who received the YFV17D yellow fever vaccine. The rearrangement joins TRBV7-8 to TRBJ1-1; D possibly corresponds to TRBD1 (5 bases). The specimen comprised PBMCs, sampled 5 days after the yellow fever booster vaccination. In nucleotides, the CDR3 is TGTGCCGGACAACCCCTGGACACTGAAGCTTTCTTT. Its translation is CAGQPLDTEAFF.